This T cell receptor beta chain was captured by sequencing in a study of blood T cell repertoires in COVID-19 (TCRdb year 2020). Looking at the study overall: Collaborator samples came from the United States, Italy and Spain and covered acute and convalescent phases of COVID-19. The prospective study material was composed of cDNA or gDNA derived from T cells, B-cell-depleted T cells, or PBMCs. Sample metadata almost always included a de-identified subject ID, COVID-19 status, age in years and sex. Samples came from the ongoing ImmuneRACE study (first 160 participants) plus 1,254 subjects from 6 global collaborators. The repertoires were made available in a free public database intended to serve as a resource for research on the immune response to SARS-CoV-2. HLA class I and class II types, where available, came from metadata supplied by the sample provider rather than from assay-based typing. Deeply sampled blood TCRbeta repertoires from subjects exposed to, actively infected with, or recovered from COVID-19 were included in the dataset. Overall results and qualifications from the work: Clinical and demographic metadata were provided uncurated, with the amount varying by source and participant.

Looking up the germline V gene yields CDR1 MNHEY and CDR2 SVGAGI. There are 11 amino acids in the CDR3, from cysteine to phenylalanine inclusive. This entry keeps only the CDR3 DNA: 33 bases, framed from base 1. Trimming accounts for 6 bases at V and 9 bases at J, while the number of junction bases matched to no gene is 3. TCRbeta CDR3 regions were amplified from genomic DNA using the immunoSEQ Assay, a bias-controlled multiplex PCR. For the original study's pipeline: The number of nucleated cells in each sample was estimated by amplification of reference gene primers within the assay. Sequence reads were collapsed and filtered to measure the absolute abundance of every unique TCRbeta CDR3 rearrangement. For each sample, productive Simpson clonality was calculated by taking the square root of Simpson's diversity index across productive rearrangements. In TCRdb, the immuneACCESS table is reduced to in-frame sequences with V and J assigned. These tables do not hold every clone; where another copy was compared, an unresolved V gene accounts for under half, and the others remain unexplained. The V and J calls and clone size were taken over from that table, and D and trimming were inferred from the DNA. The sample yields roughly 500,000 clones; 88% were counted once. The ten largest clones represent 7% to 10% of the sample.

Participants in the prospective study were aged about 18 to 95 years, lived in more than 20 United States geographic areas, and enrolled through a virtual design. In the prospective study, participants were assigned to cohorts based on the clinical history participants reported in a screening survey and a study questionnaire. For ImmuneRACE Cohort 3, a participant was defined as recovered based on two consecutive negative NP/OP PCR tests, clearance by a healthcare professional, or resolution of symptoms. In the prospective study, whole blood, serum and a nasopharyngeal or oropharyngeal swab were collected from each participant by mobile phlebotomists. Prospective study participants could optionally give additional blood draws and questionnaires over an approximately two-month period. Before DNA extraction, prospective study blood samples were shipped either frozen or at room temperature. Notes on this clone: Its target antigen remains unknown. Per-base qualities were not stored, and no clone one base away is much larger.

The sequence links TRBV6-5 to TRBJ1-2; a stretch of 8 junction bases matches TRBD1. This sequence originates from a woman aged 55-69 years who had recovered from COVID-19. The sequencing sample was made of PBMCs or T cells enriched from blood (not recorded which). The CDR3 is CASSQGASYTF. The DNA sequence is as follows: TGTGCCAGCAGCCAGGGGGCGAGCTACACCTTC.